A single sample gave rise to the 21 T cell receptor beta chains below, sequenced in a study of T cell responses to AZD1222 COVID-19 vaccine. Method: immunoSEQ multiplex PCR; TCRdb's copy keeps in-frame clones and lacks some. This repertoire shows under 100,000 clones, 90% found once; its top ten account for around 4.9%. The input for sequencing was peripheral blood, taken on day 0 of AZD1222 vaccination. These receptors all come from an adult in good health.

V is TRBV27 and J is TRBJ1-6; the D is unclear. There are 17 residues in the CDR3. V gave up 3 bases and J gave up 0 bases, with 12 bases separating them. In germline, CDR1 is MNHEY, CDR2 SMNVEV (reference sequence). CDR3 DNA sequence: TGTGCCAGCAGTTTGGGCCCCATGAGCTCCTATAATTCACCCCTCCACTTT. It translates to CASSLGPMSSYNSPLHF.

This chain uses TRBV18 with TRBJ2-3; D possibly corresponds to TRBD1 (6 bases). V was cut by 3 bases and J by 4 bases, with 8 bases left in between. This CDR3 region has 13 residues. Germline-derived CDR1 and CDR2 are KGHSH and LQKENI. CDR3 loop: CASSPSGADTQYF. The CDR3 DNA reads as TGTGCCAGCTCACCTTCAGGGGCAGATACGCAGTATTTT.

V and J are TRBV5-6 and TRBJ1-1; D perhaps matches TRBD1 (6 bases). Trimming pared 4 bases from V and 1 base from J, leaving 11 bases between. The germline V gene encodes CDR1 SGHDT and CDR2 YYEEEE. The CDR3 covers 14 residues. Here the CDR3 DNA reads TGTGCCAGCAGCCGACCGACAGGGAACACTGAAGCTTTCTTT. As protein: CASSRPTGNTEAFF.

The CDR3 DNA follows: TGTGCCAGCAGTGGGGACAGTCCAAGGGAAGCTTTCTTT. Translation gives CASSGDSPREAFF. This chain links TRBV2 with TRBJ1-1, with TRBD1 identical over 7 bases. V dropped 4 bases and J dropped 8; count of bases not matched to a gene: 7. CDR3 length: 13 residues. The germline V gene encodes CDR1 SNHLY and CDR2 FYNNEI.

The chain employs TRBV5-1 and TRBJ2-3; either TRBD1 or TRBD2 may fit D (5 bases each). Germline CDR1 and CDR2: SGHRS and YFSETQ. Trimming cost V 5 bases and J 5 bases, with 18 bases left between them. The CDR3 length is 15 residues. CDR3 region: CASRRGTETGDTQYF. The CDR3, as DNA: TGCGCCAGCAGGCGTGGGACCGAGACGGGAGATACGCAGTATTTT.

This clone was observed a few times. The CDR3 here is CASSLVTGEREKLFF. The CDR3 DNA is TGTGCCAGCAGCCTCGTGACAGGGGAACGCGAAAAACTGTTTTTT. The chain has TRBV7-9 and TRBJ1-4; 8 positions match TRBD1. The V gene's germline CDR1 is SEHNR and CDR2 FQNEAQ (reference sequence). There are 15 residues in the CDR3. V trimming: 5 bases; J trimming: 8 bases; junction bases outside the gene matches: 10.

In DNA form, the CDR3 reads TGTGCCAGCAGCTTTGAACTAGCGGTCCTTGGAGAGACCCAGTACTTC. It encodes CASSFELAVLGETQYF. The chain combines TRBV11-2 with TRBJ2-5, with 8 positions matching TRBD2. This CDR3 spans 16 amino acids. J lost 4 bases, V lost 3 bases, and 10 bases had no gene match. Looked up from germline, CDR1 is SGHAT and CDR2 is FQNNGV.

This chain joins TRBV5-8 and TRBJ2-5; D is ambiguous. The CDR3 length is 12 residues. Per germline, CDR1 SGHTS and CDR2 YDEGEE. Trimming pared 1 base from V and 4 bases from J, leaving 5 bases between. This CDR3 reads CASSLRRETQYF. CDR3 DNA: TGTGCCAGCAGCTTGAGGAGAGAGACCCAGTACTTC. Full variable domain (remainder filled in from reference TRBV5-8 and TRBJ2-5): EAGVTQSPTHLIKTRGQQATLRCSPISGHTSVYWYQQALGLGLQFLLWYDEGEERNRGNFPPRFSGRQFPNYSSELNVNALELEDSALYLCASSLRRETQYFGPGTRLLVL.

About this clone itself: In the same sample, other DNA sequences code for this CDR3. The chain uses TRBV19 and TRBJ1-5; the D gene is possibly TRBD1 (5 bases). The CDR3 consists of 15 residues. Germline V gene data show CDR1 as LNHDA and CDR2 as SQIVND (reference sequence). Trimming stripped 1 base from V and 1 base from J, with 8 bases between. The CDR3 region has the DNA TGTGCCAGTAGTATAGGGGGGTACAGCAATCAGCCCCAGCATTTT. Translating it yields CASSIGGYSNQPQHF.

The rearrangement joins TRBV6-5 to TRBJ1-1; the D gene is possibly TRBD1 (5 bases). The CDR3 consists of 15 residues. Germline V lookup: CDR1 MNHEY, CDR2 SVGAGI. Trimming removed 5 bases from V and 0 bases from J, with 13 bases in between. The CDR3 sequence is CASSRQPPMNTEAFF. In nucleotides, the CDR3 is TGTGCCAGCAGTAGACAGCCGCCTATGAACACTGAAGCTTTCTTT.

This clone was seen just once. The chain has TRBV6-6 and TRBJ1-4; TRBD1 matches 11 bases. This CDR3 is built from 18 residues. V was pared by 5 bases and J by 2 bases, with 10 bases of the junction left unmatched. Germline CDR1 and CDR2: MNHNY and SVGAGI (reference sequence). The DNA for the CDR3 is TGTGCCAGCAGTCCGACTCTGAGGGACAGGGGGACTAATGAAAAACTGTTTTTT. This translates into CASSPTLRDRGTNEKLFF.

This chain uses TRBV3-1 (or the pseudogene TRBV3-2) with TRBJ2-2; TRBD1 matches 9 bases. CDR1 and CDR2 (germline): LGHDT, YNNKEL (reference sequence). Unmatched junction bases numbered 9, after V lost 7 bases and J lost 3 bases. The CDR3 spans 16 residues. The CDR3 reads CASNQRRTGDTGELFF. CDR3 bases: TGTGCCAGCAATCAACGCAGGACAGGGGACACCGGGGAGCTGTTTTTT.

V and J are TRBV11-3 and TRBJ2-7; tentatively, D is TRBD2 (6 bases). V was cut by 6 bases and J by 6 bases, with 15 bases left in between. This CDR3 has 13 amino acids. The germline V gene has CDR1 SGHNT and CDR2 YENEEA. The CDR3: CASRSGSSGEQYF. DNA of the CDR3: TGTGCCAGCAGGTCCGGGAGTTCGGGCGAGCAGTACTTC.

The chain is built from TRBV18 and TRBJ2-1; D is possibly TRBD1 (6 bases). Germline V gene lookup returns CDR1 KGHSH and CDR2 LQKENI. The CDR3 totals 15 residues. With 1 base removed from V and 6 bases from J, the gap between germline ends came to 13 bases. The CDR3 protein is CASSPQNLQGNEQFF. Here the CDR3 DNA reads TGTGCCAGCTCACCACAGAACCTACAGGGCAATGAGCAGTTCTTC. The full variable domain, its missing parts supplied by reference TRBV18 and TRBJ2-1, is NAGVMQNPRHLVRRRGQEARLRCSPMKGHSHVYWYRQLPEEGLKFMVYLQKENIIDESGMPKERFSAEFPKEGPSILRIQQVVRGDSAAYFCASSPQNLQGNEQFFGPGTRLTVL.

The chain couples TRBV3-1 (or the pseudogene TRBV3-2) to TRBJ2-5; 7 bases are a match to TRBD2. The CDR3 runs to 14 residues. The germline V gene encodes CDR1 LGHDT and CDR2 YNNKEL (reference sequence). V lost 4 bases and J lost 3; bases outside the gene matches: 5. In nucleotides, the CDR3 is TGTGCCAGCAGCCCCAGCGGGGCGGAAGAGACCCAGTACTTC. This gives the protein CASSPSGAEETQYF.

The gene calls are TRBV7-2 and TRBJ2-2; D perhaps matches TRBD1 (6 bases). There are 15 residues in the CDR3. V was trimmed by 5 bases and J by 6 bases, leaving 16 bases between them. Germline V gives CDR1 SGHTA, CDR2 FQGNSA. Here the CDR3 DNA reads TGTGCCAGCAGCACCCAGGGGAGAGTCTCCGGGGAGCTGTTTTTT. Translating it yields CASSTQGRVSGELFF.

The genes are TRBV5-6 and TRBJ2-7; D is possibly TRBD2 (6 bases). This CDR3 spans 16 amino acids. CDR1 is SGHDT, CDR2 YYEEEE, per germline. Between the trimmed V and J ends, which lost 6 bases and 3 bases, there was a span of 22 bases. The CDR3 loop reads CASTSPGVAGSYEQYF. CDR3 bases: TGTGCCAGCACGAGTCCGGGTGTGGCGGGGAGCTACGAGCAGTACTTC.

With regard to this clone: This specimen includes other DNA sequences encoding the same CDR3. This chain links TRBV2 with TRBJ1-1; D gene uncertain. V lost 6 bases to trimming and J lost 3 bases, with 5 bases between them. Germline V CDR1 and CDR2: SNHLY, FYNNEI. The CDR3 is made up of 11 amino acids. CDR3 sequence: CASSGYTEAFF. CDR3 bases: TGTGCCAGCAGCGGATACACTGAAGCTTTCTTT.

V gene TRBV3-1 (or the pseudogene TRBV3-2) combines with J gene TRBJ1-3; D may be TRBD1 (6 bases). V was cut by 2 bases and J by 4 bases, with 12 bases left in between. The CDR3 extends over 15 amino acids. In germline, CDR1 is LGHDT, CDR2 YNNKEL (reference sequence). The CDR3 nucleotides read TGTGCCAGCAGCCAAAGAGGGGGGAGAGGAAACACCATATATTTT. This codes for CASSQRGGRGNTIYF.

The chain joins TRBV11-3 to TRBJ2-2, with D tentatively TRBD1 (5 bases). Germline values: CDR1 SGHNT, CDR2 YENEEA. The CDR3 totals 17 residues. V was trimmed by 1 base and J by 4 bases, leaving 16 bases between them. The CDR3 loop is CASSLVRGSGRTGELFF. CDR3 bases: TGTGCCAGCAGCTTAGTGCGAGGTTCAGGGCGCACCGGGGAGCTGTTTTTT. Variable domain in full (rest from reference TRBV11-3 and TRBJ2-2): EAGVVQSPRYKIIEKKQPVAFWCNPISGHNTLYWYLQNLGQGPELLIRYENEEAVDDSQLPKDRFSAERLKGVDSTLKIQPAELGDSAVYLCASSLVRGSGRTGELFFGEGSRLTVL.

This chain links TRBV3-1 (or the pseudogene TRBV3-2) with TRBJ1-6; D is uncertain. The CDR3 spans 17 residues. CDR1 and CDR2 from the germline V gene are LGHDT and YNNKEL (reference sequence). Trimming removed 4 bases from V and 0 bases from J, with 13 bases in between. This chain's CDR3 is CASSLRGPSSYNSPLHF. The CDR3 coding sequence is TGTGCCAGCAGCCTTCGGGGTCCTAGCTCCTATAATTCACCCCTCCACTTT.